A single sample is the source of the 30 T cell receptor beta chains below, sequenced in a study of T cell responses to AZD1222 COVID-19 vaccine. Here immunoSEQ multiplex PCR was the method, and the copy in TCRdb shows in-frame clones only, minus some. Among about 97,000 clones, approximately 89% were seen once, and the ten largest hold roughly 10%. Here the sequenced sample was peripheral blood, taken 28 days after the second AZD1222 dose. The source is an adult who received the AZD1222 COVID-19 vaccine.

The sample holds one count of this clone. This chain joins TRBV30 and TRBJ1-5; D is possibly TRBD1 (5 bases). The CDR3 loop spans 15 amino acids. Germline V gene lookup returns CDR1 GTSNPN and CDR2 SVGIG (reference sequence). Trimming shortened V by 0 bases and J by 4 bases, and 13 bases separated the two germline ends. This chain's CDR3 is CAWSVVGVGNQPQHF. CDR3 DNA: TGTGCCTGGAGTGTAGTGGGGGTTGGGAATCAGCCCCAGCATTTT.

The CDR3 nucleotides are TGTGCTAGTGGGCCCGGACAGGTGAACACTGAAGCTTTCTTT. Its translation: CASGPGQVNTEAFF. The chain uses TRBV12-5 and TRBJ1-1; 7 bases match TRBD1. Germline V lookup: CDR1 LGHNT, CDR2 FRNRAP. Trimming cost V 6 bases and J 0 bases; bases outside gene matches: 4. This CDR3 contains 14 residues.

The gene calls are TRBV5-1 and TRBJ2-7, with TRBD2 as a possible D gene (5 bases). Germline-derived CDR1 and CDR2 are SGHRS and YFSETQ. CDR3 length: 12 amino acids. V was cut by 7 bases and J by 3 bases, with 11 bases left in between. The CDR3 is CASPGIHYEQYF. CDR3 sequence (DNA): TGCGCCAGCCCGGGGATTCACTACGAGCAGTACTTC.

In DNA form, the CDR3 reads TGTGCCAGTAGTAAGGACCTTAACTATGGCTACACCTTC. Its translation: CASSKDLNYGYTF. The chain links TRBV19 to TRBJ1-2; no reliable D call. This CDR3 contains 13 residues. From germline, CDR1 is LNHDA and CDR2 SQIVND (reference sequence). Trimming shortened V by 4 bases and J by 1 base, and 7 bases separated the two germline ends.

The chain joins TRBV11-2 to TRBJ2-7, with D maybe TRBD1 (5 bases). This CDR3 region has 13 residues. Germline V gives CDR1 SGHAT, CDR2 FQNNGV. Trimming stripped 5 bases from V and 3 bases from J, with 11 bases between. CDR3 DNA: TGTGCCAGCAGCCCTTACGACAGCTACGAGCAGTACTTC. It is translated as CASSPYDSYEQYF.

V usage is TRBV2 and J usage is TRBJ1-1, with D possibly TRBD1 on 5 matching bases. Germline V CDR1 and CDR2: SNHLY, FYNNEI. Trimming took 8 bases from V and 6 from J, leaving 13 bases between them. The CDR3 consists of 12 residues. The CDR3 loop is CASSYGGAEAFF. The CDR3, as DNA: TGTGCCAGCTCCTACGGGGGTGCTGAAGCTTTCTTT.

This clone was seen just once. V and J are TRBV7-3 and TRBJ2-1; D is perhaps TRBD1 or TRBD2 (5 bases each). Trimming took off 8 bases at V and 8 bases at J, with 22 bases between the two ends. Looked up from germline, CDR1 is SGHTA and CDR2 is FQGTGA. There are 15 residues in the CDR3. The CDR3 DNA reads TGTGCCAGCTCTCCCTTTGGGGGAGATGGCGATGAGCAGTTCTTC. Residues: CASSPFGGDGDEQFF.

The V and J genes are TRBV5-1 and TRBJ2-1, with a possible D match to TRBD2 (6 bases). This CDR3 spans 14 amino acids. Trimming took 0 bases from V and 3 from J, leaving 7 bases between them. Germline CDR1 and CDR2: SGHRS and YFSETQ. Written as DNA, the CDR3 is TGCGCCAGCAGCTTGGAGGGACTCTACAATGAGCAGTTCTTC. The encoded protein is CASSLEGLYNEQFF.

This clone is a singleton in its sample. The chain is built from TRBV7-2 and TRBJ2-3; D uncertain. Germline CDR1 reads SGHTA; CDR2 reads FQGNSA. The CDR3 totals 11 residues. Trimming shortened V by 4 bases and J by 4 bases, and 3 bases separated the two germline ends. The CDR3 nucleotides read TGTGCCAGCAGCTCCGCAGATACGCAGTATTTT. The encoded protein is CASSSADTQYF. Full variable domain (rest looked up from reference TRBV7-2 and TRBJ2-3): GAGVSQSPSNKVTEKGKDVELRCDPISGHTALYWYRQSLGQGLEFLIYFQGNSAPDKSGLPSDRFSAERTGGSVSTLTIQRTQQEDSAVYLCASSSADTQYFGPGTRLTVL.

The chain combines TRBV6-6 with TRBJ1-1, with 7 bases fitting TRBD1. Unmatched junction bases numbered 9, after V lost 10 bases and J lost 1 base. Germline loops: CDR1 MNHNY, CDR2 SVGAGI (reference sequence). The CDR3 sequence is 14 residues long. CDR3 DNA sequence: TGTGCCACCTGCAGGGGGGCAGGGAACACTGAAGCTTTCTTT. Translation: CATCRGAGNTEAFF.

This clone was seen a single time. The V call is TRBV2, the J call TRBJ1-2; tentative D call: TRBD1 (5 bases). CDR3 length equals 14 residues. Trimming shortened V by 5 bases and J by 7 bases, and 17 bases separated the two germline ends. Looked up from germline, CDR1 is SNHLY and CDR2 is FYNNEI. CDR3 coding DNA: TGTGCCAGCAGTTTTACCCCAGGGTTCTCTGGCTACACCTTC. Translated, it gives CASSFTPGFSGYTF.

V gene TRBV3-1 (or the pseudogene TRBV3-2) combines with J gene TRBJ2-3; 13 bases line up with TRBD2. With V trimmed by 0 bases and J by 5 bases, 2 bases remained unmatched. The CDR3 sequence is 16 residues long. Per the germline V gene, CDR1 is LGHDT and CDR2 is YNNKEL (reference sequence). The CDR3 region has the DNA TGTGCCAGCAGCCAAGAAGGGACTAGCGGGAAAGATACGCAGTATTTT. Amino acids: CASSQEGTSGKDTQYF.

This clone was seen a single time. The V call is TRBV6-5, the J call TRBJ1-2; D unclear. This CDR3 contains 12 residues. Trimming pared 6 bases from V and 4 bases from J, leaving 9 bases between. Germline V CDR1 and CDR2: MNHEY, SVGAGI. CDR3 sequence reads: CASSASGYGYTF. In DNA, the CDR3 is TGTGCCAGCAGCGCTAGTGGCTATGGCTACACCTTC.

The chain is built from TRBV6-2 or TRBV6-3 and TRBJ2-3; 12 bases are a match to TRBD1. The trim removed 5 bases at V and 0 bases at J, leaving 6 bases unmatched. The CDR3 is 17 residues long. Germline lookup yields CDR1 MNHEY and CDR2 SVGEGT. The CDR3 DNA follows: TGTGCCAGCAGTAGGCGGGACAGGGGGCAGAGCACAGATACGCAGTATTTT. Protein sequence: CASSRRDRGQSTDTQYF.

The V call is TRBV27, the J call TRBJ1-1; D remains unclear. This CDR3 is built from 13 residues. Per germline, CDR1 MNHEY and CDR2 SMNVEV (reference sequence). V shed 3 bases and J shed 2 bases, with 7 bases lying between them. This chain's CDR3 is CASSFSGNTEAFF. CDR3 nucleotide sequence: TGTGCCAGCAGTTTTTCAGGTAACACTGAAGCTTTCTTT.

The V gene is TRBV27, the J gene TRBJ1-4; no reliable D call. The germline V gene has CDR1 MNHEY and CDR2 SMNVEV (reference sequence). The CDR3 is 17 amino acids. Trimming shortened V by 1 base and J by 0 bases, and 12 bases separated the two germline ends. The CDR3 spells CASSLFRGSATNEKLFF. The CDR3 DNA reads as TGTGCCAGCAGTTTATTCCGCGGATCTGCAACTAATGAAAAACTGTTTTTT.

The V gene is TRBV5-1, the J gene TRBJ2-1; 13 bases fit TRBD2. V trimming: 0 bases; J trimming: 8 bases; junction bases outside the gene matches: 14. The length of the CDR3 is 19 residues. Germline CDR1 and CDR2: SGHRS and YFSETQ. The chain's CDR3 is CASSLVRLAGGKGEDEQFF. The CDR3 region has the DNA TGCGCCAGCAGCTTGGTTCGACTAGCGGGGGGAAAAGGTGAGGATGAGCAGTTCTTC.

The chain has TRBV11-3 and TRBJ1-1; 7 bases line up with TRBD1. Trimming cost V 2 bases and J 4 bases; bases outside gene matches: 1. Germline CDR1 reads SGHNT; CDR2 reads YENEEA. This CDR3 comprises 13 residues. The CDR3 loop is CASSLRQGTEAFF. CDR3 nucleotide sequence: TGTGCCAGCAGCTTACGACAGGGCACTGAAGCTTTCTTT.

V and J are TRBV5-1 and TRBJ2-1; 11 bases agree with TRBD2. This CDR3 has 17 amino acids. J lost 0 bases, V lost 5 bases, and 7 bases had no gene match. The germline gives CDR1 SGHRS, CDR2 YFSETQ. The CDR3 here is CASRFRGLADSYNEQFF. CDR3 DNA sequence: TGCGCCAGCAGGTTCCGGGGACTAGCGGACTCCTACAATGAGCAGTTCTTC.

The V and J genes are TRBV7-9 and TRBJ1-5; D is possibly TRBD1 (6 bases). The CDR3 runs to 17 residues. Trimming left V 4 bases short and J 1 base short, with 17 bases between. Per germline, CDR1 SEHNR and CDR2 FQNEAQ (reference sequence). The chain's CDR3 is CASSSTQGSISNQPQHF. For the CDR3, the DNA is TGTGCCAGCAGCTCAACACAGGGCTCCATAAGCAATCAGCCCCAGCATTTT.

The chain recombines TRBV5-1 with TRBJ2-5; D remains ambiguous. This CDR3 is built from 15 residues. CDR1 and CDR2 from the germline V gene are SGHRS and YFSETQ. V gave up 2 bases and J gave up 1 base, with 12 bases separating them. The CDR3 DNA sequence: TGCGCCAGCAGCTTCCAACTTACCTTCCAAGAGACCCAGTACTTC. It is translated as CASSFQLTFQETQYF.

The chain carries TRBV30 and TRBJ2-2; 8 bases agree with TRBD1. The CDR3 loop spans 13 amino acids. Germline CDR1 GTSNPN, CDR2 SVGIG (reference sequence). V dropped 5 bases and J dropped 6; count of bases not matched to a gene: 5. CDR3 coding DNA: TGTGCCTGGGCAGACAGGGGATCCGGGGAGCTGTTTTTT. It specifies CAWADRGSGELFF.

V gene TRBV28 combines with J gene TRBJ2-2; 10 bases are a match to TRBD1. V dropped 3 bases and J dropped 5; count of bases not matched to a gene: 3. Looked up from germline, CDR1 is MDHEN and CDR2 is SYDVKM. The CDR3 is 15 amino acids. The CDR3 bases are TGTGCCAGCAGTTTTGACAGGGGGCTGACCGGGGAGCTGTTTTTT. Translated, it gives CASSFDRGLTGELFF.

This rearrangement joins TRBV7-2 to TRBJ2-7, with D perhaps matching TRBD2 (6 bases). Germline CDR1 and CDR2: SGHTA and FQGNSA. The V and J ends lost 1 base and 3 bases respectively, with 13 bases between them. The CDR3 loop spans 15 amino acids. The CDR3 coding sequence is TGTGCCAGCAGCTTAGTGCGTCTAGCGATCTACGAGCAGTACTTC. As protein: CASSLVRLAIYEQYF.

This chain links TRBV27 with TRBJ2-7; no clear D gene. Looked up from germline, CDR1 is MNHEY and CDR2 is SMNVEV (reference sequence). The CDR3 has 15 amino acids. The CDR3: CPFGPHPPQSYEQYF. The CDR3 DNA reads as TGTCCTTTCGGGCCCCACCCCCCGCAGTCCTACGAGCAGTACTTC.

The chain couples TRBV11-1 to TRBJ2-7, with TRBD2 matching 8 bases. In germline, CDR1 is SGHAT, CDR2 FQDESV (reference sequence). With 5 bases clipped from V and 0 bases from J, the junction kept 3 bases outside the gene matches. This CDR3 has 14 amino acids. The CDR3 sequence is CASSRGGGSYEQYF. The CDR3 DNA reads as TGTGCCAGCAGCCGGGGGGGCGGCTCCTACGAGCAGTACTTC.

The chain links TRBV7-8 to TRBJ1-2; the D is unclear. Trimming took 4 bases from V and 4 from J, leaving 22 bases between them. CDR3 size: 17 residues. The V gene's germline CDR1 is SGHVS and CDR2 FQNEAQ. Here the CDR3 reads CASSSRVVTDPAYGYTF. The CDR3 DNA reads TGTGCCAGCAGCTCAAGAGTTGTGACGGACCCCGCCTATGGCTACACCTTC.

The chain carries TRBV5-4 and TRBJ1-3; a possible D gene is TRBD1 (5 bases). Germline V lookup: CDR1 SGHNT, CDR2 YYREEE (reference sequence). This CDR3 comprises 14 residues. Trimming took off 4 bases at V and 4 bases at J, with 12 bases between the two ends. CDR3 sequence (DNA): TGTGCCAGCAGCCCGGGACTCTCGGGAAACACCATATATTTT. Residues: CASSPGLSGNTIYF.

This sequence joins TRBV25-1 and TRBJ2-1, with D tentatively TRBD1 (5 bases). Trimming stripped 5 bases from V and 4 bases from J, with 12 bases between. The CDR3 is 14 residues long. Germline V gives CDR1 MGHDK, CDR2 SYGVNS. In nucleotides, the CDR3 is TGTGCCAGCAGTACTCCAGACAGATACAATGAGCAGTTCTTC. It translates to CASSTPDRYNEQFF.

This clone was observed a few times. V usage is TRBV10-1 and J usage is TRBJ1-2, with 9 positions matching TRBD1. There are 15 residues in the CDR3. CDR1 and CDR2 (germline): WNHNN, SYGVQD (reference sequence). J lost 4 bases, V lost 7 bases, and 10 bases had no gene match. CDR3 residues: CASIPGQGRFYGYTF. CDR3 DNA: TGCGCCAGCATCCCGGGACAGGGACGCTTCTATGGCTACACCTTC.